A single sample gave rise to the 10 T cell receptor beta chains below, sequenced in a study of radiotherapy plus CTLA-4 blockade in lung cancer. Here immunoSEQ multiplex PCR was the method, and the copy in TCRdb shows in-frame clones only, minus some. Of 30,000 or so clones listed, approximately 78% are singletons. The material was peripheral blood, obtained from a patient treated with radiotherapy plus ipilimumab. The origin of the receptors is a human donor with non-small cell lung cancer who had stable disease on radiotherapy plus ipilimumab.

The chain links TRBV7-2 to TRBJ1-3; D remains ambiguous. This CDR3 contains 16 residues. V gave up 2 bases and J gave up 2 bases, with 13 bases separating them. Germline lookup yields CDR1 SGHTA and CDR2 FQGNSA. The CDR3 loop is CASSLKRTVTGNTIYF. The DNA for the CDR3 is TGTGCCAGCAGCTTAAAACGCACAGTTACTGGAAACACCATATATTTT.

V gene TRBV5-6 combines with J gene TRBJ1-6, with D perhaps matching TRBD1 (5 bases). CDR1 and CDR2 (germline): SGHDT, YYEEEE. This CDR3 has 16 residues. V was cut by 2 bases and J by 7 bases, with 16 bases left in between. The CDR3 is CASSFSPGRLNSPLHF. The CDR3 DNA sequence: TGTGCCAGCAGCTTTTCTCCGGGACGACTCAATTCACCCCTCCACTTT.

V gene TRBV19 combines with J gene TRBJ1-1; D perhaps matches TRBD1 (6 bases). CDR1 is LNHDA, CDR2 SQIVND, per germline (reference sequence). The CDR3 extends over 15 amino acids. Trimming took off 3 bases at V and 1 base at J, with 12 bases between the two ends. The CDR3 region is CASSIPQGRNTEAFF. The CDR3 nucleotides are TGTGCCAGTAGTATCCCACAGGGAAGGAACACTGAAGCTTTCTTT.

The rearrangement uses TRBV4-3 and TRBJ1-1; TRBD1 aligns across 7 bases. Germline trimming cut 0 bases from V and 0 bases from J; bases unmatched to any gene: 13. Germline CDR1 LGHNA, CDR2 YSLEER. This CDR3 is built from 19 residues. The CDR3 loop is CASSQESKGPGGMNTEAFF. The CDR3 bases are TGCGCCAGCAGCCAAGAAAGCAAGGGTCCAGGGGGAATGAACACTGAAGCTTTCTTT.

The J gene is TRBJ1-6, the V gene TRBV11-2, with a tentative D call TRBD1 (6 bases). The germline V and J ends were trimmed by 5 bases and 9 bases, with 14 bases remaining between them. This CDR3 is 14 amino acids long. Germline V gives CDR1 SGHAT, CDR2 FQNNGV. In DNA, the CDR3 is TGTGCCAGCAGCCCAATGGGGGGCGGTTCACCCCTCCACTTT. Translation: CASSPMGGGSPLHF.

The chain uses TRBV30 and TRBJ2-1, with D possibly called TRBD1 or TRBD2 (6 bases each). Per the germline V gene, CDR1 is GTSNPN and CDR2 is SVGIG (reference sequence). The V end was cut by 3 bases, the J end by 0 bases, with 12 bases between. The CDR3 contains 15 residues. The CDR3, as DNA: TGTGCCTGGAGAGGCGGAGGGGGCTCCTACAATGAGCAGTTCTTC. Amino acids: CAWRGGGGSYNEQFF.

The rearrangement uses TRBV7-3 and TRBJ1-2; 9 nucleotides match TRBD1. This CDR3 has 17 residues. Trimming took 2 bases from V and 9 from J; bases not matched to a gene: 16. Germline lookup yields CDR1 SGHTA and CDR2 FQGTGA. The CDR3 protein is CASSLEGQGVTPGSYTF. In DNA form, the CDR3 reads TGTGCCAGCAGCTTAGAGGGACAGGGCGTTACCCCGGGGAGCTACACCTTC.

V is TRBV27 and J is TRBJ2-7; TRBD1 matches at 11 bases. There are 14 residues in the CDR3. Germline CDR1 and CDR2: MNHEY and SMNVEV (reference sequence). V gave up 8 bases and J gave up 4 bases; unmatched junction bases: 7. This CDR3 reads CASGKGQGGYEQYV. The CDR3, as DNA: TGTGCCAGCGGAAAGGGACAGGGGGGGTACGAGCAGTACGTC.

A few counts support this clone. J is TRBJ2-7 and V is TRBV7-2, with D maybe TRBD2 (5 bases). The germline CDR1 and CDR2 sequences are SGHTA and FQGNSA. Between the trimmed V and J ends, which lost 3 bases and 0 bases, there was a span of 12 bases. CDR3 length equals 15 residues. For the CDR3, the DNA is TGTGCCAGCAGCTTGGCTAGCTGGAGCTCCTACGAGCAGTACTTC. Protein product: CASSLASWSSYEQYF.

This clone appeared a single time. This specimen includes other DNA sequences encoding the same CDR3. The chain links TRBV6-1 to TRBJ1-2, with 8 bases that match TRBD1. In germline, CDR1 is MNHNS, CDR2 SASEGT. Trimming removed 2 bases from V and 2 bases from J; junction bases left unmatched: 10. CDR3 length equals 17 residues. The DNA of the CDR3 is TGTGCCAGCAGTGAATCGTCAGGGGGCAACTTCAACTATGGCTACACCTTC. Translated, it gives CASSESSGGNFNYGYTF.